This entry lists 19 T cell receptor beta chains sequenced from one sample in a study of shared clonotypes between healthy human individuals. CD45RO negativity and positive selection for CCR7 defined naive CD8 cells, a population that excluded terminally differentiated effector memory CD45RA+ cells. Assay used: immunoSEQ multiplex PCR; TCRdb lists only in-frame clones, some missing. The profile covers around 2,000,000 clones, with approximately 94% appearing a single time and 1% to 1.5% taken by the ten largest. Sequencing used naive CD8+ T cells sorted from blood. These receptors were collected from a man aged 18 to 29 in good health.

This chain connects TRBV7-9 to TRBJ2-7; TRBD1 is a possible D gene (5 bases). V was trimmed by 6 bases and J by 4 bases, leaving 13 bases between them. This CDR3 contains 13 residues. CDR1 is SEHNR, CDR2 FQNEAQ, per germline (reference sequence). CDR3 in DNA: TGTGCCAGCAGGTCAGGGAACAGATACGAGCAGTACTTC. Translation gives CASRSGNRYEQYF.

The chain recombines TRBV28 with TRBJ1-6, with D unclear. V lost 3 bases and J 6 bases, leaving 9 bases between the germline ends. The germline V gene has CDR1 MDHEN and CDR2 SYDVKM. The CDR3 totals 14 residues. This CDR3 is CASSFMTANSPLHF. As DNA, the CDR3 is TGTGCCAGCAGTTTCATGACTGCTAATTCACCCCTCCACTTT. The full variable domain, with the rest looked up from reference TRBV28 and TRBJ1-6, is DVKVTQSSRYLVKRTGEKVFLECVQDMDHENMFWYRQDPGLGLRLIYFSYDVKMKEKGDIPEGYSVSREKKERFSLILESASTNQTSMYLCASSFMTANSPLHFGNGTRLTVT.

Concerning this clone itself: The sample carries other DNA sequences with the same CDR3. The V gene is TRBV5-6, the J gene TRBJ2-7; D unresolved. This CDR3 region has 13 residues. Germline values: CDR1 SGHDT, CDR2 YYEEEE. Between the trimmed V and J ends, which lost 1 base and 2 bases, there was a span of 7 bases. CDR3 coding DNA: TGTGCCAGCAGCTTGTATTCGGCCTACGAGCAGTACTTC. This gives the protein CASSLYSAYEQYF.

The chain has TRBV11-2 and TRBJ1-1; no clear D gene. Trimming took 2 bases from V and 4 from J, leaving 8 bases between them. This CDR3 spans 13 amino acids. Per the germline V gene, CDR1 is SGHAT and CDR2 is FQNNGV. Here the CDR3 DNA reads TGTGCCAGCAGCTTAACTTGGGGCACTGAAGCTTTCTTT. Translating gives CASSLTWGTEAFF.

The CDR3 loop reads CASSYTGTSYEQYF. The CDR3 coding sequence is TGTGCCAGCTCGTATACCGGGACCTCCTACGAGCAGTACTTC. The chain couples TRBV27 to TRBJ2-7, with D tentatively TRBD1 or TRBD2 (5 bases each). CDR1 is MNHEY, CDR2 SMNVEV, per germline (reference sequence). Trimming took 8 bases from V and 0 from J, leaving 14 bases between them. This CDR3 has 14 amino acids.

The CDR3 here is CASSPEWGSYGYTF. CDR3 DNA: TGTGCCAGCAGCCCAGAATGGGGGTCATATGGCTACACCTTC. V is TRBV5-4 and J is TRBJ1-2; a possible D gene is TRBD1 (5 bases). The CDR3 length is 14 residues. V was cut by 4 bases and J by 5 bases, with 15 bases left in between. Per germline, CDR1 SGHNT and CDR2 YYREEE (reference sequence).

The chain combines TRBV7-8 with TRBJ1-5, with D possibly TRBD1 on 6 matching bases. V was clipped by 0 bases and J by 4 bases, with 13 bases between them. This CDR3 has 16 residues. The V gene's germline CDR1 is SGHVS and CDR2 FQNEAQ. The CDR3 nucleotides read TGTGCCAGCAGCTTAGCAATCGGGGGGGCAAATCAGCCCCAGCATTTT. It is translated as CASSLAIGGANQPQHF.

The genes are TRBV30 and TRBJ2-2; D is perhaps TRBD1 (5 bases). CDR3 length equals 13 residues. The V gene lost 5 bases and the J gene lost 3 bases, with 10 bases spanning the gap. From germline, CDR1 is GTSNPN and CDR2 SVGIG (reference sequence). In DNA, the CDR3 is TGTGCCTGGTACAGGTTCGACACCGGGGAGCTGTTTTTT. Protein product: CAWYRFDTGELFF.

This sequence joins TRBV7-2 and TRBJ2-4, with D possibly being TRBD1 or TRBD2 (6 bases each). CDR1 and CDR2 (germline): SGHTA, FQGNSA. The CDR3 length is 17 residues. V gave up 1 base and J gave up 5 bases, with 18 bases separating them. The CDR3: CASSLVPGGAIENIQYF. The CDR3 DNA reads as TGTGCCAGCAGCTTAGTGCCCGGGGGCGCGATCGAAAACATTCAGTACTTC.

The chain is built from TRBV9 and TRBJ2-7; tentative D call: TRBD1 (5 bases). Germline CDR1 is SGDLS and CDR2 is YYNGEE. This CDR3 has 16 amino acids. V lost 4 bases and J 3 bases, leaving 20 bases between the germline ends. Here the CDR3 reads CASSIQTASLFYEQYF. CDR3 nucleotides: TGTGCCAGCAGCATTCAGACAGCCAGCCTATTCTACGAGCAGTACTTC.

The genes are TRBV9 and TRBJ2-7, with a weak D call TRBD2 (6 bases). The CDR3 has 13 amino acids. With 7 bases removed from V and 10 bases from J, the gap between germline ends came to 21 bases. Germline assignment: CDR1 SGDLS and CDR2 YYNGEE. The CDR3 DNA reads as TGTGCCAGCGGGGACGGGGGACCAGAAAATCAGTACTTC. It specifies CASGDGGPENQYF.

This clone was detected once. This rearrangement joins TRBV19 to TRBJ1-1, with no clear D. The length of the CDR3 is 13 residues. V shed 5 bases and J shed 6 bases, with 13 bases lying between them. Germline loops: CDR1 LNHDA, CDR2 SQIVND (reference sequence). The CDR3 spells CASSAGWRSEAFF. CDR3 bases: TGTGCCAGTAGTGCGGGCTGGAGGTCTGAAGCTTTCTTT.

This clone was observed a single time. This chain links TRBV13 with TRBJ2-7, with D possibly being TRBD2 (6 bases). The V end was cut by 5 bases, the J end by 5 bases, with 13 bases between. The CDR3 covers 13 residues. Germline V gives CDR1 PRHDT, CDR2 FYEKMQ (reference sequence). In nucleotides, the CDR3 is TGTGCCAGCAGCCCGGGAGTCCACCACGAGCAGTACTTC. Its protein is CASSPGVHHEQYF.

This clone has just a few counts. The chain carries TRBV5-1 and TRBJ2-6; D gene uncertain. Germline CDR1 reads SGHRS; CDR2 reads YFSETQ. V was trimmed by 5 bases and J by 3 bases, leaving 3 bases between them. The CDR3 contains 12 residues. The CDR3 nucleotides read TGCGCCAGCAGGGGTGGGGCCAACGTCCTGACTTTC. As protein: CASRGGANVLTF.

This clone was found a few times. This same CDR3 is encoded by further DNA sequences in the sample. V gene TRBV5-1 combines with J gene TRBJ2-7; 11 bases agree with TRBD1. The germline gives CDR1 SGHRS, CDR2 YFSETQ. This CDR3 region has 14 residues. Losses at the gene ends were 3 bases for V and 3 bases for J; bases not matched to a gene: 2. CDR3 DNA: TGCGCCAGCAGCTACGGGACAGGGGGCTACGAGCAGTACTTC. Its protein product is CASSYGTGGYEQYF.

Points on this clone: Other DNA sequences in the same sample also yield this CDR3. The gene calls are TRBV5-1 and TRBJ1-1, with 11 bases lining up with TRBD1. This CDR3 spans 15 amino acids. Germline CDR1 and CDR2: SGHRS and YFSETQ. The V and J ends lost 4 bases and 2 bases, in that order; junction bases with no gene match: 4. The CDR3 loop is CASSLGQGANTEAFF. The CDR3 DNA reads as TGCGCCAGCAGCCTAGGACAGGGGGCCAACACTGAAGCTTTCTTT.

The chain combines TRBV15 with TRBJ1-1; the D is unclear. CDR1 is LNHNV and CDR2 is YYDKDF in the germline V gene (reference sequence). This CDR3 has 14 residues. V lost 5 bases, J lost 4 bases, and 14 bases lay in between. For the CDR3, the DNA is TGTGCCACCAGCCCCCTTAATCCGGGCACTGAAGCTTTCTTT. It translates to CATSPLNPGTEAFF.

This chain links TRBV29-1 with TRBJ2-7, with D perhaps TRBD2 (6 bases). This CDR3 has 13 residues. V was clipped by 2 bases and J by 4 bases, with 12 bases between them. Germline lookup yields CDR1 SQVTM and CDR2 ANQGSEA. The CDR3 sequence: CSVETSTQYEQYF. The CDR3 DNA reads TGCAGCGTTGAAACTAGCACACAATACGAGCAGTACTTC.

This clone came up once. The V call is TRBV4-1, the J call TRBJ2-7, with TRBD1 matching over 8 bases. CDR3 size: 16 residues. CDR1 MGHRA and CDR2 YSYEKL come from the germline V gene. J lost 4 bases, V lost 0 bases, and 8 bases had no gene match. CDR3 DNA sequence: TGCGCCAGCAGCCAAGAAAGTGACAGGGGCGTATACGAGCAGTACTTC. Protein product: CASSQESDRGVYEQYF.